A selection of T cell receptor beta chains follows, all from one sample in a study of OX40 agonist ivuxolimab in advanced cancers. Data came from immunoSEQ multiplex PCR; TCRdb stores just in-frame clones and leaves some out. This table has about 50,000 clones, about nine tenths appearing once. The source material was CD4+ or CD8+ T cells sorted from blood, sampled in a trial of the OX40 agonist ivuxolimab. The receptors stem from an adult with an advanced solid tumor such as melanoma, head and neck, liver or kidney cancer. Each CDR3 is given with its conserved first and last residue. The D gene is left open where the match is weak. Not every row has a clone size; where given, it reads once, few, many or a size class.

abundance,len,j_gene,d_gene,v_gene,CDR3aa,CDR3nt
.,12,TRBJ2-1,.,TRBV13,CASGQTNNEQFF,TGTGCCAGCGGACAGACCAACAATGAGCAGTTCTTC
.,11,TRBJ1-1,.,TRBV6-1,CASETVTEAFF,TGTGCCAGCGAGACAGTAACTGAAGCTTTCTTT
.,15,TRBJ1-1,TRBD1,TRBV19,CASSPPRDRDQEAFF,TGTGCCAGTAGTCCCCCACGGGACAGGGATCAAGAAGCTTTCTTT
.,13,TRBJ1-1,.,TRBV12-5,CASGLVLGAEAFF,TGTGCTAGTGGTTTGGTACTCGGGGCTGAAGCTTTCTTT
.,15,TRBJ2-2,TRBD1,TRBV5-1,CASSLGTGGGGELFF,TGCGCCAGCAGCCTTGGGACAGGGGGCGGCGGGGAGCTGTTTTTT
.,14,TRBJ1-1,TRBD1,TRBV15,CATSKDRGNTEAFF,TGTGCCACCAGCAAGGACAGGGGGAACACTGAAGCTTTCTTT
.,12,TRBJ1-2,.,TRBV5-3,CARRCWRAGYTF,TGTGCCAGAAGGTGTTGGAGGGCCGGCTACACCTTC
few,18,TRBJ1-6,TRBD1,TRBV25-1,CASSGFKTGNSYNSPLHF,TGTGCCAGCAGTGGGTTTAAGACAGGGAACTCCTATAATTCACCCCTCCACTTT
.,14,TRBJ1-2,.,TRBV6-4,CASSPETGTYGYTF,TGTGCCAGCAGTCCCGAGACTGGGACCTATGGCTACACCTTC
.,15,TRBJ2-2,.,TRBV5-6,CASSFSSGRAGELFF,TGTGCCAGCAGCTTTTCCAGCGGGCGGGCCGGGGAGCTGTTTTTT
.,15,TRBJ2-7,TRBD2,TRBV5-1,CASSLSPSGSYEQYF,TGCGCCAGCAGCTTGTCGCCTAGCGGGAGCTACGAGCAGTACTTC
.,14,TRBJ2-1,.,TRBV27,CASSLWAAYNEQFF,TGTGCCAGCAGTTTATGGGCTGCTTACAATGAGCAGTTCTTC
few,16,TRBJ2-3,TRBD2,TRBV9,CASSVLAGGGTDTQYF,TGTGCCAGCAGCGTATTGGCGGGAGGGGGCACAGATACGCAGTATTTT
.,12,TRBJ2-5,TRBD1,TRBV11-3,CASKTGEETQYF,TGTGCCAGCAAGACAGGGGAAGAGACCCAGTACTTC
.,16,TRBJ2-2,.,TRBV7-8,CASSTRDTPNTGELFF,TGTGCCAGCAGCACCCGGGACACCCCGAACACCGGGGAGCTGTTTTTT